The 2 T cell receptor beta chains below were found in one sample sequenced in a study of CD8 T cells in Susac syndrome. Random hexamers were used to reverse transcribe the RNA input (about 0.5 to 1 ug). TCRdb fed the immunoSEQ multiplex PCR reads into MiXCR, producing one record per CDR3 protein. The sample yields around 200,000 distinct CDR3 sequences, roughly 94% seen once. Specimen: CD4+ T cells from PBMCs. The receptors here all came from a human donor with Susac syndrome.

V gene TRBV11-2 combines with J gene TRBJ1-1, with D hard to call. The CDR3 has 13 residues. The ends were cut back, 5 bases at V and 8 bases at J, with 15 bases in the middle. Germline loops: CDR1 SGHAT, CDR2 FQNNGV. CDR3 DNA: TGTGCCAGCAGCACGTTCGACCGGATCGAAGCTTTCTTT. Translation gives CASSTFDRIEAFF. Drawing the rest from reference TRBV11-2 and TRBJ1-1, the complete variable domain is EAGVAQSPRYKIIEKRQSVAFWCNPISGHATLYWYQQILGQGPKLLIQFQNNGVVDDSQLPKDRFSAERLKGVDSTLKIQPAKLEDSAVYLCASSTFDRIEAFFGQGTRLTVV.

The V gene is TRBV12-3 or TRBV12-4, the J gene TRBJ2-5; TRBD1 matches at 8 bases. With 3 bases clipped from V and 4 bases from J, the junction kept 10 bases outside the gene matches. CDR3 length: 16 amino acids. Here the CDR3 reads CASSFGRQGMGETQYF. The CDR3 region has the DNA TGTGCCAGCAGTTTCGGAAGACAGGGGATGGGAGAGACCCAGTACTTC.